This record looks at one TCR beta chain sequence and its context. CDR1 and CDR2 (germline): SGHRS, YFSETQ. Trimming shortened V by 3 bases and J by 2 bases, and 10 bases separated the two germline ends. The CDR3 runs to 14 residues. The method was immunoSEQ multiplex PCR; TCRdb's version includes in-frame clones alone and lacks a portion of them. The repertoire holds about 65,000 clones, with approximately 94% as singletons. This sample was taken from a study of cytomegalovirus exposure and HLA in healthy donors. The receptor comes from a man aged 18 to 30 in good health and CMV-seropositive. The sequencing input was PBMCs. This sequence joins TRBV5-1 and TRBJ2-3; possibly TRBD2 for D (5 bases). The CDR3 spells CASSWESITDTQYF. CDR3 DNA: TGCGCCAGCAGCTGGGAGAGTATCACAGATACGCAGTATTTT.